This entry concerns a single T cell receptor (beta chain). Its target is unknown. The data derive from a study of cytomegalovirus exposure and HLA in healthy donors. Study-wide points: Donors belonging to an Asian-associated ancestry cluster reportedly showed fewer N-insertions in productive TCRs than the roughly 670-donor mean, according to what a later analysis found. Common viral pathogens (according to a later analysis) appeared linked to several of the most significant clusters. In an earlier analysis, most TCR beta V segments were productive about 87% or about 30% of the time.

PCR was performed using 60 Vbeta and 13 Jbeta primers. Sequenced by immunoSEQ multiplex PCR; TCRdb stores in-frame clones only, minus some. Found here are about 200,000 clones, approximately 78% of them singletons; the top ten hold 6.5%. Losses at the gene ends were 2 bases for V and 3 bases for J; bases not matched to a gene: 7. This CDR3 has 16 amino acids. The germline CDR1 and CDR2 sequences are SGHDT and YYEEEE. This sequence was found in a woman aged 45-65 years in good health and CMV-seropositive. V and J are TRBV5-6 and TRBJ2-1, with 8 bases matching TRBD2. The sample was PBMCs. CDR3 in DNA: TGTGCCAGCAGCTTCGGGGGGGCTACTTTCTACAATGAGCAGTTCTTC. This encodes CASSFGGATFYNEQFF.